This paragraph covers one TCR beta chain sequence. Data came from immunoSEQ multiplex PCR; TCRdb stores just in-frame clones and leaves some out. The table lists approximately 160,000 clones, approximately 90% of them singletons. The ends were cut back, 6 bases at V and 1 base at J, with 16 bases in the middle. This CDR3 region has 16 residues. Germline loops: CDR1 SNHLY, CDR2 FYNNEI. This record belongs to a study of blood T cell repertoires in COVID-19. On the study more broadly: PBMCs, B-cell-depleted T cells, or T cells were the source of the cDNA or gDNA that made up the material.

The clonotype was recovered from a man in his fifties with acute or convalescent COVID-19. V is TRBV2 and J is TRBJ1-5; D not certain. Sequencing used peripheral blood. CDR3 region: CASRRLSNISNQPQHF. CDR3 DNA sequence: TGTGCCAGCAGGCGTCTTTCTAATATAAGCAATCAGCCCCAGCATTTT.